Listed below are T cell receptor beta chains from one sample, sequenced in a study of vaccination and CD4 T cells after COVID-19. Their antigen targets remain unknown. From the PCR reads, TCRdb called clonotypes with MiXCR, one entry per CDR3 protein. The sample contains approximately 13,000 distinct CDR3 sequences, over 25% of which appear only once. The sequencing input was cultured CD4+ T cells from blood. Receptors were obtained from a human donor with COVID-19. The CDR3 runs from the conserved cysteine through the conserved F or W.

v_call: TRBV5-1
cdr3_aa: CASSLSGGTYGYTF

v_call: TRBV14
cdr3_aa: CASSQGSTGELFF

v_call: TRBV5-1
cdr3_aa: CASSEQGHNSPLHF

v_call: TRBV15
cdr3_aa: CATSRAPGQGDREGYTF

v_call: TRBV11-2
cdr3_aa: CASSPNTGGTEAFF

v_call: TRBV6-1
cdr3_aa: CASREDRVISGANVLTF

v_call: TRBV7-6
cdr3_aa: CASSLAGGTGGETQYF

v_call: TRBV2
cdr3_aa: CASRPGMNTGELFF

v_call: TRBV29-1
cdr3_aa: CSVEGQPLGNTIYF

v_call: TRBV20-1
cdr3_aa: CSASIAGGFNYGYTF

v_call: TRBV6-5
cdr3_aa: CASSWLRDSRNGYGYTF

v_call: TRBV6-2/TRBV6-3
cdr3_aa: CASRRQGLNTEAFF

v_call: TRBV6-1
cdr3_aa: CASSSQGQGNYGYTF

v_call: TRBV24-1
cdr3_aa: CATSDRPGTGGIRQFF

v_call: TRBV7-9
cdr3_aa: CASSPTASYEQYF

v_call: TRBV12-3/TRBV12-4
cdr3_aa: CASSLRRSVNTGELFF

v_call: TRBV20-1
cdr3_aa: CSPRKDTDTQYF

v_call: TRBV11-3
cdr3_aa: CASSLVGVGGTEAFF

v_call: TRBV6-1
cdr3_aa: CASRLAGQGVAGYTF

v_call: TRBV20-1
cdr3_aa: CSASLAGGYEQYF

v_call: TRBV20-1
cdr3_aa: CSALGGISEAFF

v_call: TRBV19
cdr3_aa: CASHILARQGGGYGYTF

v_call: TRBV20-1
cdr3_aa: CSVYYIYRGARDNEQFF

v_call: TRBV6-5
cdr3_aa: CASSYGTAMSEYF

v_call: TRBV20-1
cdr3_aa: CSARDTRTWDRNSGNTIYF

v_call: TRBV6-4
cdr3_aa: CASSDAGGGTDTQYF

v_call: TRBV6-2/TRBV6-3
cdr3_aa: CASSPQWNTEAFF

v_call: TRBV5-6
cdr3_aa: CASSWDLGNTIYF

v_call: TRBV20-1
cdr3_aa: CSARADGNEQFF

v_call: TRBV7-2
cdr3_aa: CASGQPGKGYTF

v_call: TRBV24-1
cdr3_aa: CATSDRAERGRETQYF

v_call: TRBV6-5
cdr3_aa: CASSYRVNYEQYF

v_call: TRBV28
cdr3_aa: CASGGGRGAFNGELFF

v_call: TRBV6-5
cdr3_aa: CASSYGTGQGPDTQYF

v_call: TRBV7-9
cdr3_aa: CASSSGGNQPQHF